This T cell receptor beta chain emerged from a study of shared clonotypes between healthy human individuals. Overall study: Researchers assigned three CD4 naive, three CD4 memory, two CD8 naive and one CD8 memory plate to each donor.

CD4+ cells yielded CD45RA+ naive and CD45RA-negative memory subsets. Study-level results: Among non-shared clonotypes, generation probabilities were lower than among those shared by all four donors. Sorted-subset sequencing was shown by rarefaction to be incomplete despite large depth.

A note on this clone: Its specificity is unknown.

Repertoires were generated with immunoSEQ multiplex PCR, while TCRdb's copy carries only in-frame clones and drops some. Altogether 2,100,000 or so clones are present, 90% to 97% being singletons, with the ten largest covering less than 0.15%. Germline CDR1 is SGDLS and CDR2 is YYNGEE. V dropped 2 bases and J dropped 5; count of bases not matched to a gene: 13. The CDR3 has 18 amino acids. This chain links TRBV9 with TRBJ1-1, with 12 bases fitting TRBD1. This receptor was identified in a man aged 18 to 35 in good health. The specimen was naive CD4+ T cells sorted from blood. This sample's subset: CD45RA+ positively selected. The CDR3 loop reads CASSVLTPGQGARTEAFF. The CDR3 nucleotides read TGTGCCAGCAGCGTCTTAACCCCGGGACAGGGGGCGAGGACTGAAGCTTTCTTT.